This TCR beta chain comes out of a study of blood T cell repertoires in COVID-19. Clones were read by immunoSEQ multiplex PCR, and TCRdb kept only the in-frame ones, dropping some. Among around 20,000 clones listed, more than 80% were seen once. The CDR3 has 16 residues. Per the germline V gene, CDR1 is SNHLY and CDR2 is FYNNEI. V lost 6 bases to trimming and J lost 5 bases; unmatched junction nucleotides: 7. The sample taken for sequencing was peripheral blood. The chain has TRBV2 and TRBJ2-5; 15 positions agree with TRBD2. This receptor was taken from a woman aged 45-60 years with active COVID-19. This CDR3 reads CASSRTSGRASETQYF. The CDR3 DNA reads TGTGCCAGCAGCAGGACTAGCGGGAGGGCCAGTGAGACCCAGTACTTC. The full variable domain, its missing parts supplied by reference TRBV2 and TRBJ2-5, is EPEVTQTPSHQVTQMGQEVILRCVPISNHLYFYWYRQILGQKVEFLVSFYNNEISEKSEIFDDQFSVERPDGSNFTLKIRSTKLEDSAMYFCASSRTSGRASETQYFGPGTRLLVL.